The present TCR beta chain was sequenced within a study of blood T cell repertoires in COVID-19. Across the whole study: The United States, Italy and Spain supplied acute and convalescent COVID-19 samples. T cells, B-cell-depleted T cells, or PBMCs provided the cDNA or gDNA that served as material.

V was clipped by 0 bases and J by 2 bases, with 10 bases between them. Germline CDR1 MNHEY, CDR2 SVGAGI. The CDR3 has 15 residues. The authors' processing: Amplifying reference gene primers gave estimates of nucleated cell counts. Assay: immunoSEQ multiplex PCR; the TCRdb copy retains only in-frame clones and omits some. V and J calls and clone size come straight from that table; D and trimming were deduced from the DNA. The table records about 50,000 clones, around 83% of them present only once. Sequencing input: peripheral blood. This chain joins TRBV6-5 and TRBJ1-1; unclear D gene. This clonotype was obtained from a man between 60 and 75 years old with acute or convalescent COVID-19. CDR3 residues: CASSYSTGLNTEAFF. CDR3 DNA sequence: TGTGCCAGCAGTTACTCTACGGGGTTAAACACTGAAGCTTTCTTT.